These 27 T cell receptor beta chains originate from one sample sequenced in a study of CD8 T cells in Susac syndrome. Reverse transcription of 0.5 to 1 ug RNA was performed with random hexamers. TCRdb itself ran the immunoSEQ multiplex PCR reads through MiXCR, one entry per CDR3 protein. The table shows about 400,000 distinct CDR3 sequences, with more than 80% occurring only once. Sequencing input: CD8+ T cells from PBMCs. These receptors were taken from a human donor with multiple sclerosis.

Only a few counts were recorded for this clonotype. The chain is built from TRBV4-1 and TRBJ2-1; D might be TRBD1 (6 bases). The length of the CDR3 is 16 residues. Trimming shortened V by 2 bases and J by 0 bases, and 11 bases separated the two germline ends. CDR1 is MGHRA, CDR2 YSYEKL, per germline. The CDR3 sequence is CASSQHQGSSYNEQFF. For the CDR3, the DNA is TGCGCCAGCAGCCAACACCAGGGGAGCTCCTACAATGAGCAGTTCTTC.

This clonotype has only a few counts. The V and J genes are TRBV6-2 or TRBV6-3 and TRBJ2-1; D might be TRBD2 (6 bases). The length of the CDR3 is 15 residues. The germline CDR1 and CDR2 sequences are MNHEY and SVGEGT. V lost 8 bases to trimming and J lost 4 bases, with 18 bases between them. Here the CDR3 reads CASSNGTPLYNEQFF. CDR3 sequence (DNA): TGTGCCAGCTCCAACGGGACTCCGCTTTACAATGAGCAGTTCTTC.

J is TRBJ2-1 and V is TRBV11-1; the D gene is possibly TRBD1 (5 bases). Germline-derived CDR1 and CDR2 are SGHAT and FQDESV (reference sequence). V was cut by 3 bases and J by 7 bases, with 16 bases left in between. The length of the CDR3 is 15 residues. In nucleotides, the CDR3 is TGTGCCAGCAGCTTGAGCCTTACAGGTGGAAATGAGCAGTTCTTC. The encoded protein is CASSLSLTGGNEQFF.

Written as DNA, the CDR3 is TGTGCCAGCAGTTTATCGATAAAAACTGAAGCTTTCTTT. Its protein product is CASSLSIKTEAFF. V is TRBV27 and J is TRBJ1-1; D is undetermined. V lost 0 bases and J lost 5, with 7 bases in between. Germline V gene data show CDR1 as MNHEY and CDR2 as SMNVEV (reference sequence). CDR3 size: 13 residues.

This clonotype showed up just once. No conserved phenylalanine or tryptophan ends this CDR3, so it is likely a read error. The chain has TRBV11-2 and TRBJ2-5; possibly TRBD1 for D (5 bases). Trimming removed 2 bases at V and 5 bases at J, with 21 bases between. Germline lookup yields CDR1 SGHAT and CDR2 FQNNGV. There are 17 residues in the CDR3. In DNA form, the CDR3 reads TGTGCCAGCAGCTTAAGGTTGTCTGCGCAGGGCTGGGAGACCCAGTACCTC. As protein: CASSLRLSAQGWETQYL.

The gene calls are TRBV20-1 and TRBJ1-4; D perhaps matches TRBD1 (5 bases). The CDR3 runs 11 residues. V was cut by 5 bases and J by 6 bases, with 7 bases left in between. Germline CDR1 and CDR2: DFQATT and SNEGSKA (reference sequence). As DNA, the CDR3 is TGCAGTGCTCCCAGGGATGAAAAACTGTTTTTT. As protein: CSAPRDEKLFF.

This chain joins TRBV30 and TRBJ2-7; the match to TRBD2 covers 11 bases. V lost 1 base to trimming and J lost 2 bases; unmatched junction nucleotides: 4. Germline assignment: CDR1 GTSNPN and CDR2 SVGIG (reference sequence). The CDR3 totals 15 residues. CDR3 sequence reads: CAWSAPLAGAYEQYF. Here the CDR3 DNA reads TGTGCCTGGAGTGCCCCACTAGCGGGAGCCTACGAGCAGTACTTC.

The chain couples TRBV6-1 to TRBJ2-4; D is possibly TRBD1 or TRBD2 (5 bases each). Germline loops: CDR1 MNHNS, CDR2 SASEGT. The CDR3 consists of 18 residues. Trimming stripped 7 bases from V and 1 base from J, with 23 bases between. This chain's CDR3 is CASNSPEGTLGAKNIQYF. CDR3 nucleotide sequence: TGTGCCAGCAACTCACCCGAGGGGACCCTTGGGGCCAAAAACATTCAGTACTTC.

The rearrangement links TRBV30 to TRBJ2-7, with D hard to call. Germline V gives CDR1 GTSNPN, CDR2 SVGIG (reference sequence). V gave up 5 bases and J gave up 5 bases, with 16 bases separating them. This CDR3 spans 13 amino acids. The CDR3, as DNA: TGTGCCTGGGGGTTAGGTATTCAGGACGAGCAGTACTTC. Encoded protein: CAWGLGIQDEQYF.

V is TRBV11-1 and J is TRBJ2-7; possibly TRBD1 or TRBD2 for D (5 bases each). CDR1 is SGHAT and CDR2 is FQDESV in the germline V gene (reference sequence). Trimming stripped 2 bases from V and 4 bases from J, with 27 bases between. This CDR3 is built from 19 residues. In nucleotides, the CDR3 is TGTGCCAGCAGCTTAACCCCCCCCGGGATGATCGGGGACCATTACGAGCAGTACTTC. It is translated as CASSLTPPGMIGDHYEQYF. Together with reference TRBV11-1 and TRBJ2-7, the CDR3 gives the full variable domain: EAEVAQSPRYKITEKSQAVAFWCDPISGHATLYWYRQILGQGPELLVQFQDESVVDDSQLPKDRFSAERLKGVDSTLKIQPAELGDSAMYLCASSLTPPGMIGDHYEQYFGPGTRLTVT.

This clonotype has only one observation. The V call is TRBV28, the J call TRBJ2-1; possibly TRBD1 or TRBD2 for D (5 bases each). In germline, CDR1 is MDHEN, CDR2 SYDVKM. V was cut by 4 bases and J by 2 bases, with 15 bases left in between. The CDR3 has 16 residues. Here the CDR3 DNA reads TGTGCCAGCAGTTCCGTCGAGGGGAACCCCTACAATGAGCAGTTCTTC. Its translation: CASSSVEGNPYNEQFF.

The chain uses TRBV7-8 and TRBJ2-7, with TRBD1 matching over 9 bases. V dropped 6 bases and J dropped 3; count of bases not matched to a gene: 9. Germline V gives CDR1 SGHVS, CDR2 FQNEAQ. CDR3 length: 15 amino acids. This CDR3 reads CASRPQLGQGYEQYF. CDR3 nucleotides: TGTGCCAGCAGACCACAACTGGGACAGGGCTACGAGCAGTACTTC.

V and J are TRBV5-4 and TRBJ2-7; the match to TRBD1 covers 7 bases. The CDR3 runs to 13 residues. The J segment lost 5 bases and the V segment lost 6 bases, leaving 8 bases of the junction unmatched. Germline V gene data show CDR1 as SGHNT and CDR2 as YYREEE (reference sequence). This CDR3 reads CASNTWDSNEQYF. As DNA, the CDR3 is TGTGCCAGCAACACCTGGGACAGCAACGAGCAGTACTTC.

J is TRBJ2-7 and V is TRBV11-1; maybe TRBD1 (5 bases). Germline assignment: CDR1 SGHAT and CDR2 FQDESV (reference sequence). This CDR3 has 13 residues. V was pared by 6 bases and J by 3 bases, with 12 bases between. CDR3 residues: CASSTTENYEQYF. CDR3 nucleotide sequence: TGTGCCAGCAGTACGACAGAAAACTACGAGCAGTACTTC.

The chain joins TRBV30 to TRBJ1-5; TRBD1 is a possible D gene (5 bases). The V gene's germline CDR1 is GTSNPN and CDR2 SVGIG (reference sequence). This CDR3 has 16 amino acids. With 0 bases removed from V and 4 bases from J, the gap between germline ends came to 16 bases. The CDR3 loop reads CAWSVRWAGRNQPQHF. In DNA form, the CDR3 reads TGTGCCTGGAGTGTACGCTGGGCGGGACGAAATCAGCCCCAGCATTTT.

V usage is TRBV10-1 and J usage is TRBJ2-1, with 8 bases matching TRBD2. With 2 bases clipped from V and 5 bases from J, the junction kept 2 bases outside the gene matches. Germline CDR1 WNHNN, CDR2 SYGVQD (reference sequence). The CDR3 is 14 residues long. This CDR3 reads CASSEAGGNNEQFF. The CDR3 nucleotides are TGCGCCAGCAGTGAGGCGGGAGGTAACAATGAGCAGTTCTTC.

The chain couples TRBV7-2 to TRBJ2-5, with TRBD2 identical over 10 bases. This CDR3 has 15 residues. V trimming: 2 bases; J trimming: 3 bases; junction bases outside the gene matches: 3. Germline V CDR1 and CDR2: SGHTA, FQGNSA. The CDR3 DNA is TGTGCCAGCAGCTTAAGTACTAGCGGGAAAGAGACCCAGTACTTC. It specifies CASSLSTSGKETQYF. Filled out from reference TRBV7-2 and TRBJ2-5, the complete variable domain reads GAGVSQSPSNKVTEKGKDVELRCDPISGHTALYWYRQSLGQGLEFLIYFQGNSAPDKSGLPSDRFSAERTGGSVSTLTIQRTQQEDSAVYLCASSLSTSGKETQYFGPGTRLLVL.

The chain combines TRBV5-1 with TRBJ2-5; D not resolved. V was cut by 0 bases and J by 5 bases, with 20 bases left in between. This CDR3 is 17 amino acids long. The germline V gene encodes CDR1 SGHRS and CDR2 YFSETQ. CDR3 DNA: TGCGCCAGCAGCTTGGACTCCTACCCCCTGAATCAGGAGACCCAGTACTTC. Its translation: CASSLDSYPLNQETQYF.

In DNA form, the CDR3 reads TGTGCCAGCAGGCAGGACAGGGGTGACAACTATGGCTACACCTTC. Translation: CASRQDRGDNYGYTF. V gene TRBV27 combines with J gene TRBJ1-2, with 9 bases matching TRBD1. V gave up 6 bases and J gave up 2 bases; unmatched junction bases: 7. CDR1 and CDR2 from the germline V gene are MNHEY and SMNVEV (reference sequence). The length of the CDR3 is 15 residues.

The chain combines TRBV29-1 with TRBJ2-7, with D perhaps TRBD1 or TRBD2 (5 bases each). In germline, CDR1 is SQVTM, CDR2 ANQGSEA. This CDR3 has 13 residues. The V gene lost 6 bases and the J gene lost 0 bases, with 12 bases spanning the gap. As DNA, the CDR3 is TGCAGCGTCTACGGGGCAGACTCCTACGAGCAGTACTTC. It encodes CSVYGADSYEQYF.

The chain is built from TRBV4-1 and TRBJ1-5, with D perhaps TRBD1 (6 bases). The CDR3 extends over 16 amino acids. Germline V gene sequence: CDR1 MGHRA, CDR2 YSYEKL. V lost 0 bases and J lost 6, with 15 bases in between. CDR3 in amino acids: CASSQEGPGAAQPQHF. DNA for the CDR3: TGCGCCAGCAGCCAAGAAGGTCCGGGGGCGGCTCAGCCCCAGCATTTT.

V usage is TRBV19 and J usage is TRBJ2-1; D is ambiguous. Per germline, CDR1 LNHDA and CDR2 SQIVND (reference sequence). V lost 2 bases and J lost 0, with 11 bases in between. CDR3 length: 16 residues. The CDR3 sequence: CASSINGRSSYNEQFF. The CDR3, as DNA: TGTGCCAGTAGTATAAACGGCAGGAGCTCCTACAATGAGCAGTTCTTC. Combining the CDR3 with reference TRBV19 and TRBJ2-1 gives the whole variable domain DGGITQSPKYLFRKEGQNVTLSCEQNLNHDAMYWYRQDPGQGLRLIYYSQIVNDFQKGDIAEGYSVSREKKESFPLTVTSAQKNPTAFYLCASSINGRSSYNEQFFGPGTRLTVL.

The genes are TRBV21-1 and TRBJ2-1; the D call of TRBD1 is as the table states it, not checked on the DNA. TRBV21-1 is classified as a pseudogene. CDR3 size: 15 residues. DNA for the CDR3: TGTGCCAGCAGCGCACAGGGGGCCGCATACAATGAGCAGTTCTTC. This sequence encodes CASSAQGAAYNEQFF.

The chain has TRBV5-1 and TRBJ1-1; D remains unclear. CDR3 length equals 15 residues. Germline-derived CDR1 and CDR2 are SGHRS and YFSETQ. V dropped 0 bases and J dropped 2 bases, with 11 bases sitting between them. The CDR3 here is CASSLGLGDNTEAFF. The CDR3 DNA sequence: TGCGCCAGCAGCTTGGGGCTCGGGGATAACACTGAAGCTTTCTTT.

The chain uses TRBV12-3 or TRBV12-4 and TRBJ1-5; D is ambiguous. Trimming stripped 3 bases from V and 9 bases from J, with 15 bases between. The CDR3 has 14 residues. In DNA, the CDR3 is TGTGCCAGCAGTTTCGGCGACGGTCCGGGGCCCCAGCATTTT. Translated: CASSFGDGPGPQHF.

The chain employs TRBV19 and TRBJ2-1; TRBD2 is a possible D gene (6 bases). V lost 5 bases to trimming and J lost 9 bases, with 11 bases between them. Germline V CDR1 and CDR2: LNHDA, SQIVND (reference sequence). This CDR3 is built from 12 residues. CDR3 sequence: CASSFGGGEQFF. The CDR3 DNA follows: TGTGCCAGTAGTTTCGGGGGAGGTGAGCAGTTCTTC.

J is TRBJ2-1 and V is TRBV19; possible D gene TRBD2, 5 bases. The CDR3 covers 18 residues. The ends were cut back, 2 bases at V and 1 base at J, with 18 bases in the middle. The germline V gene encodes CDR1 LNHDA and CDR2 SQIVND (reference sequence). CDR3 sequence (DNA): TGTGCCAGTAGTATAATAGTACCGGGAAGGATATCCTACAATGAGCAGTTCTTC. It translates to CASSIIVPGRISYNEQFF.